This TCR beta chain was obtained from a study of T cells after yellow fever vaccination. Study context: For low cell numbers, libraries were made with SMART-Seq v4 Ultra Low Input. Study outcomes and limitations: Abundant clonotypes from the bulk population could contaminate FACS-sorted repertoires.

This CDR3 region has 15 residues. The germline V gene has CDR1 LGHDT and CDR2 YNNKEL (reference sequence). The study made its TCR cDNA through 5'RACE template switching. That step introduced a universal primer site along with UMIs. TCRdb re-called the 5' RACE reads through MiXCR, storing one row per CDR3 protein. The data contain over 110,000 distinct CDR3 sequences, roughly 8% of them singletons. This clonotype was observed at least ten times. Its specificity is unknown. A read error may account for a junction end that differs from germline. The specimen comprised CD4+ T cells sorted from PBMCs, sampled 5 days after the yellow fever booster vaccination. The source is a man aged 30 to 39 who received the YFV17D yellow fever vaccine. V and J are TRBV3-1 and TRBJ2-2; no firm D call. CDR3 DNA sequence: TGTGCCAGCAGCCAAGGTCCCTTCTCTACCGAGGAGCTGTTTTTT. Translating gives CASSQGPFSTEELFF.